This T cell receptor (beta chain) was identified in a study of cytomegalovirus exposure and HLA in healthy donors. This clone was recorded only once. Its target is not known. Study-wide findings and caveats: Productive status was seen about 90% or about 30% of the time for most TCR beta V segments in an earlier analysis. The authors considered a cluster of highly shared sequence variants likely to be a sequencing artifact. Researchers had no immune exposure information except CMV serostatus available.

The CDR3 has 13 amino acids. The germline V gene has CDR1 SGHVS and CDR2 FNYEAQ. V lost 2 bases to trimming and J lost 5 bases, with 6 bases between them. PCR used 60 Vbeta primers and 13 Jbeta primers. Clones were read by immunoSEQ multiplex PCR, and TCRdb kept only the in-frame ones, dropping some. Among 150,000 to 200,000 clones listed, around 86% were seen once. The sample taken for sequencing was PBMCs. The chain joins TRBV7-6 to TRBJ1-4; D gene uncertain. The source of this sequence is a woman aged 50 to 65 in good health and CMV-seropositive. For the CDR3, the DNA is TGTGCCAGCAGCTTAACGGGGAATGAAAAACTGTTTTTT. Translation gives CASSLTGNEKLFF. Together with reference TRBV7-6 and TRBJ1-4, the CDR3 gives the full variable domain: GAGVSQSPRYKVTKRGQDVALRCDPISGHVSLYWYRQALGQGPEFLTYFNYEAQQDKSGLPNDRFSAERPEGSISTLTIQRTEQRDSAMYRCASSLTGNEKLFFGSGTQLSVL.